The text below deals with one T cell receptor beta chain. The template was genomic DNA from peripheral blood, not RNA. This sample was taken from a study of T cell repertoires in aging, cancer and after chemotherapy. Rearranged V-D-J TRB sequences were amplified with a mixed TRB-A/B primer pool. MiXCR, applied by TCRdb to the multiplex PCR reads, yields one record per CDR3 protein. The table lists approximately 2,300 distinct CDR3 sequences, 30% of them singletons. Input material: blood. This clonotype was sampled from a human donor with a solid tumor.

The CDR3 region has the DNA TGTGCCAGCAGGCATGGGGTCTGGTCACGACTCAACTCTGGAAACACCATATATTTT. Protein product: CASRHGVWSRLNSGNTIYF. The genes are TRBV6-5 and TRBJ1-3, with no clear D. Trimming shortened V by 6 bases and J by 0 bases, and 24 bases separated the two germline ends. The V gene's germline CDR1 is MNHEY and CDR2 SVGAGI. The CDR3 is made up of 19 amino acids.